This TCR beta chain was found in a study of T cell changes during pregnancy in multiple sclerosis. The CDR3 extends over 18 amino acids. Sequencing used immunoSEQ multiplex PCR; TCRdb keeps in-frame clones, though not all of them. Of around 55,000 clones in the sample, 90% were seen once. V and J are TRBV21-1 and TRBJ2-7; the table gives TRBD1 as D, unverified against the DNA. TRBV21-1 is classified as a pseudogene. This clonotype originated in a female donor with multiple sclerosis, enrolled in a pregnancy study. The source material was CD4+ T cells from peripheral blood mononuclear cells, sampled in the first trimester of pregnancy. Here the CDR3 reads CASSKLWDRGGYHYEQYF. CDR3 in DNA: TGTGCCAGCAGCAAATTATGGGACAGGGGAGGTTACCACTACGAGCAGTACTTC.